These T cell receptor beta chains were read from a single sample in a study of neurological immune-mediated disorders. TCRdb re-derived calls from the 5' RACE reads in MiXCR, one entry per CDR3 protein. The sample shows about 50,000 distinct CDR3 sequences, 10% of them seen only once. The sequenced sample consisted of PBMCs. The origin of the receptors is a woman aged 35 to 49 in good health. The CDR3 runs from the conserved cysteine through the conserved F or W. A D gene is named only where the DNA matches it firmly. Size tells how often a clone was seen (once, few, many) or the class of an expanded clone, and some rows leave it out.

V gene,clone size,J gene,D gene,CDR3 DNA,CDR3 protein
TRBV5-1,many,TRBJ2-1,TRBD1,TGCGCCAGCAGCTTGGTGACAGGGGGCGGGCGTGAGCAGTTCTTC,CASSLVTGGGREQFF
TRBV7-2,many,TRBJ2-3,-,TGTGCCAGCAGCTTAGTGGCGGGTGGTTACACAGATACGCAGTATTTT,CASSLVAGGYTDTQYF
TRBV4-3,many,TRBJ1-1,-,TGCGCCAGCAGCCAAGAATCGGTCACTGAAGCTTTCTTT,CASSQESVTEAFF
TRBV5-5,many,TRBJ1-5,-,TGTGCCAGCAGCTTGGTAGGGTGGAGCAATCAGCCCCAGCATTTT,CASSLVGWSNQPQHF
TRBV10-3,many,TRBJ2-2,-,TGTGCCACCACGTCACGGGACTACACCGGGGAGCTGTTTTTT,CATTSRDYTGELFF
TRBV5-1,many,TRBJ2-1,-,TGCGCCAGCAGCTTGGGCAGGGAATCCTACAATGAGCAGTTCTTC,CASSLGRESYNEQFF
TRBV5-6,many,TRBJ1-3,TRBD1,TGTGCCAGCAACCTGAGGACAGGGAGAACAAACACCATATATTTT,CASNLRTGRTNTIYF
TRBV20-1,many,TRBJ2-1,TRBD2,TGCAGTGCTAGACCTCACCGGACTAGCAATGAGCAGTTCTTC,CSARPHRTSNEQFF
TRBV6-1,many,TRBJ2-5,-,TGTGCCAGCAGTGAATTTCTTGGGGAGACCCAGTACTTC,CASSEFLGETQYF
TRBV7-2,many,TRBJ2-7,TRBD2,TGTGCCAGCAGCTTATGGACTAGCGGGAACAACGAGCAGTACTTC,CASSLWTSGNNEQYF
TRBV10-2,many,TRBJ1-1,-,TGCGCCACTCAGAGGGCAGGGGCTAACACTGAAGCTTTCTTT,CATQRAGANTEAFF
TRBV4-3,many,TRBJ2-1,-,TGCGCCAGCAGCCAAGAGCTCGGGACAGAGCAGTTCTTC,CASSQELGTEQFF
TRBV7-2,many,TRBJ2-2,-,TGTGCCAGCAGCTTAAGTCGGGGGGCTAACACCGGGGAGCTGTTTTTT,CASSLSRGANTGELFF
TRBV5-5,many,TRBJ1-5,-,TGTGCCAGCAGCTTAAGGGGGGATCAGCCCCAGCATTTT,CASSLRGDQPQHF
TRBV20-1,many,TRBJ2-7,-,TGCAGTGCTAGGGCACAGGGTCCCTACGAGCAGTACTTC,CSARAQGPYEQYF
TRBV20-1,many,TRBJ1-1,-,TGCAGTGCAGGGACGGGCTCCATGAACACTGAAGCTTTCTTT,CSAGTGSMNTEAFF
TRBV6-1,many,TRBJ2-3,TRBD1,TGTGCCAGCAGTAAGACAGGGAATTGGGAAGATACGCAGTATTTT,CASSKTGNWEDTQYF
TRBV29-1,many,TRBJ1-1,-,TGCAGCGTTGTGCCACCATGGGTGACTGAAGCTTTCTTT,CSVVPPWVTEAFF
TRBV7-2,-,TRBJ2-1,-,TGTGCCAGCAGCCCGGGGGGCCGGGGTCGTTTTGAGCAGTTCTTC,CASSPGGRGRFEQFF
TRBV27,many,TRBJ1-1,-,TGTGCCAGCAGCCCTTCCGCGACACCGAACACTGAAGCTTTCTTT,CASSPSATPNTEAFF
TRBV7-2,many,TRBJ1-2,-,TGTGCCAGCAGCTTATCACAGATTGAAATCTATGGCTACACCTTC,CASSLSQIEIYGYTF
TRBV6-2/TRBV6-3,few,TRBJ2-5,-,TGTGCCAGCAGTTTAGCGCAAGAGACCCAGTACTTC,CASSLAQETQYF
TRBV4-3,many,TRBJ2-7,TRBD2,TGCGCCAGCAGCCAGTCAGCGGGAGGATTTACCCAGCAGTACTTC,CASSQSAGGFTQQYF
TRBV7-2,many,TRBJ2-7,TRBD1,TGTGCCAGCAGCTCCAGGACAGGGGAGTCCTACGAGCAGTACTTC,CASSSRTGESYEQYF
TRBV20-1,many,TRBJ1-1,-,TGCAGTGCTGCAGACGTCGGGATCTCGAACACTGAAGCTTTCTTT,CSAADVGISNTEAFF
TRBV3-1,many,TRBJ2-1,-,TGTGCCAGCAGCCAAGGGCAGGTCGAAACCCATGAGCAGTTCTTC,CASSQGQVETHEQFF
TRBV7-2,few,TRBJ2-1,TRBD2,TGTGCCAGCAGCCCGAGACTAGCGGGTAGCGGGCCCAATTACAATGAGCAGTTCTTC,CASSPRLAGSGPNYNEQFF
TRBV7-7,-,TRBJ2-1,-,TGTGCCAGCAGCTTAGAGGTCAATCCCTCCTACAATGAGCAGTTCTTC,CASSLEVNPSYNEQFF
TRBV5-1,medium-sized,TRBJ2-6,-,TGCGCCAGCAGCTTGGGGGACTCTGGGGCCAACGTCCTGACTTTC,CASSLGDSGANVLTF
TRBV24-1,many,TRBJ2-3,-,TGTGCCACCAGTGACCCTCGACAGCCGCTCGATACGCAGTATTTT,CATSDPRQPLDTQYF
TRBV6-2/TRBV6-3,-,TRBJ2-1,-,TGTGCCAGCAGTTACCAGGGGTACAATGAGCAGTTCTTC,CASSYQGYNEQFF
TRBV18,-,TRBJ2-1,-,TGTGCCAGCTCACCACCGGTGGTGTACAATGAGCAGTTCTTC,CASSPPVVYNEQFF
TRBV25-1,many,TRBJ2-2,-,TGTGCCAGCAGCACACGAGCGAACACCGGGGAGCTGTTTTTT,CASSTRANTGELFF